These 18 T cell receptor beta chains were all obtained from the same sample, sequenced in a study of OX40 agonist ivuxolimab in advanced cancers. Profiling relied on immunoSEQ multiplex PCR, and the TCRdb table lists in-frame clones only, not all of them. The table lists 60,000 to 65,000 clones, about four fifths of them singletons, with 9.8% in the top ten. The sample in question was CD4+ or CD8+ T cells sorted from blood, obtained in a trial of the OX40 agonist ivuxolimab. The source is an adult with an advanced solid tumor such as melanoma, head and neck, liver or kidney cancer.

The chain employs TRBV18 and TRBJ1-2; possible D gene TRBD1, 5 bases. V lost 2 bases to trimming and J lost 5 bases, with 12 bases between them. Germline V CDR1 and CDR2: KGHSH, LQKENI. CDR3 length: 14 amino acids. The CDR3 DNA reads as TGTGCCAGCTCACCAGGGGGGTTGCAGTATGGCTACACCTTC. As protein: CASSPGGLQYGYTF.

This CDR3 reads CSVELDRGNYGYTF. CDR3 DNA sequence: TGCAGCGTTGAACTCGACAGGGGGAACTATGGCTACACCTTC. The gene calls are TRBV29-1 and TRBJ1-2; the match to TRBD1 covers 9 bases. The length of the CDR3 is 14 residues. Trimming took 2 bases from V and 2 from J; bases not matched to a gene: 3. Per germline, CDR1 SQVTM and CDR2 ANQGSEA.

The CDR3 protein is CASSYSTGSSYNEQFF. CDR3 in DNA: TGTGCCAGCAGTTACTCGACTGGGAGCTCCTACAATGAGCAGTTCTTC. V usage is TRBV6-5 and J usage is TRBJ2-1, with TRBD2 as a possible D gene (5 bases). CDR1 is MNHEY and CDR2 is SVGAGI in the germline V gene. The CDR3 is 16 residues long. V was clipped by 0 bases and J by 0 bases, with 9 bases between them.

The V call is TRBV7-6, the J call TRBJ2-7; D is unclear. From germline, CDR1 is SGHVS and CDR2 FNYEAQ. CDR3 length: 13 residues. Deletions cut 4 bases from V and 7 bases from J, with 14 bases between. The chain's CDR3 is CASSSGLGNEQYF. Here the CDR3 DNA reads TGTGCCAGCAGCTCCGGTCTGGGGAATGAGCAGTACTTC.

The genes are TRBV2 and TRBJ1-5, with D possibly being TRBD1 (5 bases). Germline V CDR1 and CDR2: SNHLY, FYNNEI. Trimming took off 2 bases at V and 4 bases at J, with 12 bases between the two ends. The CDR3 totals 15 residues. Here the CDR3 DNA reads TGTGCCAGCAGTGAACAGGGCTTCTCAAATCAGCCCCAGCATTTT. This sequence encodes CASSEQGFSNQPQHF.

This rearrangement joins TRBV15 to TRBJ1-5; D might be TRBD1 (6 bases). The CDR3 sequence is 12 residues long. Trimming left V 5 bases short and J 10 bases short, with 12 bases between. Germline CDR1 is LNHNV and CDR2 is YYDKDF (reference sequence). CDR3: CATSGNRAPQHF. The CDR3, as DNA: TGTGCCACCAGCGGGAACAGGGCTCCCCAGCATTTT. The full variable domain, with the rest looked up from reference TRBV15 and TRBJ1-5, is DAMVIQNPRYQVTQFGKPVTLSCSQTLNHNVMYWYQQKSSQAPKLLFHYYDKDFNNEADTPDNFQSRRPNTSFCFLDIRSPGLGDTAMYLCATSGNRAPQHFGDGTRLSIL.

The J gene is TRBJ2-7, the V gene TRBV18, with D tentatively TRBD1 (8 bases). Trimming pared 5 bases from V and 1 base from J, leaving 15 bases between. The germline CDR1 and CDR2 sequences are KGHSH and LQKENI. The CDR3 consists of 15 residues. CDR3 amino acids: CASSSTGGASYEQYF. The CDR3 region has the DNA TGTGCCAGCTCATCTACAGGGGGGGCTTCCTACGAGCAGTACTTC.

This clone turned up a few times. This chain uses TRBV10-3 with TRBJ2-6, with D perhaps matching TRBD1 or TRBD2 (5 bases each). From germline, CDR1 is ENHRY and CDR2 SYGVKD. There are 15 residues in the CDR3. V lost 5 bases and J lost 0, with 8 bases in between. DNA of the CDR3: TGTGCCATCAGTCCGGGGCTCTCTGGGGCCAACGTCCTGACTTTC. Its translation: CAISPGLSGANVLTF.

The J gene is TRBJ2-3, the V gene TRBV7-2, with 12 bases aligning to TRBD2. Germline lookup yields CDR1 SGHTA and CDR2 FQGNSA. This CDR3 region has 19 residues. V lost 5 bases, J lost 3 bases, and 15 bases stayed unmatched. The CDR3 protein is CASSPKTRLAGARTDTQYF. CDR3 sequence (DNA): TGTGCCAGCAGCCCCAAAACACGACTAGCGGGAGCCCGTACAGATACGCAGTATTTT. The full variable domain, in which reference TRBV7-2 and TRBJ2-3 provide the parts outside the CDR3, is GAGVSQSPSNKVTEKGKDVELRCDPISGHTALYWYRQSLGQGLEFLIYFQGNSAPDKSGLPSDRFSAERTGGSVSTLTIQRTQQEDSAVYLCASSPKTRLAGARTDTQYFGPGTRLTVL.

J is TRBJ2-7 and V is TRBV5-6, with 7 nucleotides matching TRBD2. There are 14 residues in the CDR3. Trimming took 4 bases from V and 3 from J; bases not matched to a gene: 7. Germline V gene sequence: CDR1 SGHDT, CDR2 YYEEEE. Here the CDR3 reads CASSQVKRGYEQYF. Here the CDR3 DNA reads TGTGCCAGCAGCCAAGTAAAGCGGGGCTACGAGCAGTACTTC.

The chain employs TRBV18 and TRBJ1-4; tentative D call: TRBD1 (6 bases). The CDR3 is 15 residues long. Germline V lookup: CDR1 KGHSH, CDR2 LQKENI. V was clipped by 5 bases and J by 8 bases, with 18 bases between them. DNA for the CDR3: TGTGCCAGCTCAGAGATTTACCGGGACATAGAAAAACTGTTTTTT. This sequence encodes CASSEIYRDIEKLFF.

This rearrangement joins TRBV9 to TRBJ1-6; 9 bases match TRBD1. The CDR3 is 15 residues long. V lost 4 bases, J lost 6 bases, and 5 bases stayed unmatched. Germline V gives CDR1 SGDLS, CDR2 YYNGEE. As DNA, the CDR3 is TGTGCCAGCAGCCCCCGACAGGGGGGTAATTCACCCCTCCACTTT. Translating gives CASSPRQGGNSPLHF.

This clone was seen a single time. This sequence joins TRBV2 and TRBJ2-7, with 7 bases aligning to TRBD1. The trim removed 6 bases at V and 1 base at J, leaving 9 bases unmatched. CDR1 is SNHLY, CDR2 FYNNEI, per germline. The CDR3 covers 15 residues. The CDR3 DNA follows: TGTGCCAGCAGCTGGGGGACAGCGATTTCCTACGAGCAGTACTTC. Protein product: CASSWGTAISYEQYF. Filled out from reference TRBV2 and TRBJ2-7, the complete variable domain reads EPEVTQTPSHQVTQMGQEVILRCVPISNHLYFYWYRQILGQKVEFLVSFYNNEISEKSEIFDDQFSVERPDGSNFTLKIRSTKLEDSAMYFCASSWGTAISYEQYFGPGTRLTVT.

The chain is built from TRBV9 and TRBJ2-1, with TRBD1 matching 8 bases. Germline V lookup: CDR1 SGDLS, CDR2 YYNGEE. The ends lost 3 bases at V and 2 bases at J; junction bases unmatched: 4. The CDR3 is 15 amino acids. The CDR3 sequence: CASSARDRTYNEQFF. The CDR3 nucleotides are TGTGCCAGCAGCGCCAGGGACAGGACCTACAATGAGCAGTTCTTC.

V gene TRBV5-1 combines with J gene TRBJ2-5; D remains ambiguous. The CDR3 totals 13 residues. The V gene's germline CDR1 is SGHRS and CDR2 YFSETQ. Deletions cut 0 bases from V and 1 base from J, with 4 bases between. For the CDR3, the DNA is TGCGCCAGCAGCTTGGGTAGCCAAGAGACCCAGTACTTC. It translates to CASSLGSQETQYF.

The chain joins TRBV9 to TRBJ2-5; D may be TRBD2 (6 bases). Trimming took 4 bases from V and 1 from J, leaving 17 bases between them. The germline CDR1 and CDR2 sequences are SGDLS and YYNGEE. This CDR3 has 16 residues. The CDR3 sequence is CASSFGGMDLQETQYF. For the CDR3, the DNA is TGTGCCAGCAGCTTTGGGGGGATGGATCTCCAAGAGACCCAGTACTTC.

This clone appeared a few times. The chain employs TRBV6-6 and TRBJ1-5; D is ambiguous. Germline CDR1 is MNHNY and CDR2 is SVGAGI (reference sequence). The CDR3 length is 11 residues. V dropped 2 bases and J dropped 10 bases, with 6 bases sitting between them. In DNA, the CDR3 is TGTGCCAGCAGTTACGGCCCACCCCAGCATTTT. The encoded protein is CASSYGPPQHF.

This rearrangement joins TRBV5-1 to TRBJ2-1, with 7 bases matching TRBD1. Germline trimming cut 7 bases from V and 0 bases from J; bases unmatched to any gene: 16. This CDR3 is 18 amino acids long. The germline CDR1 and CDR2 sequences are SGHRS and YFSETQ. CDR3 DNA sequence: TGCGCCAGCCAGCCTCGGCCGGACAGGCCTAGCTCCTACAATGAGCAGTTCTTC. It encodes CASQPRPDRPSSYNEQFF.